The next 23 T cell receptor beta chains were all read from a single sample in a study of T cells in Graves' hyperthyroidism and ophthalmopathy. The CDR3 regions of TCR beta were amplified from RNA transcripts. HTBI primers drove first-round RT-PCR of the TCR CDR3. TCRdb ran MiXCR on the multiplex PCR reads and lists one entry per CDR3 protein. The table lists about 400,000 distinct CDR3 sequences, approximately 15% of them singletons. Sequenced: blood. Source of these receptors: a woman under 30 with Graves' hyperthyroidism.

The V and J genes are TRBV7-9 and TRBJ1-2; D is unclear. This CDR3 is built from 14 residues. V lost 1 base, J lost 6 bases, and 12 bases lay in between. The germline gives CDR1 SEHNR, CDR2 FQNEAQ (reference sequence). CDR3 sequence (DNA): TGTGCCAGCAGCTTAGGAGGAAGTAGTCATGGCTACACCTTC. It yields the protein CASSLGGSSHGYTF.

The table lists this clonotype with many counts. The V gene is TRBV12-3 or TRBV12-4, the J gene TRBJ1-1; D unclear. This CDR3 has 14 residues. Trimming stripped 7 bases from V and 0 bases from J, with 12 bases between. In DNA, the CDR3 is TGTGCCAGCAATTACAGAGCCATGAACACTGAAGCTTTCTTT. Its translation is CASNYRAMNTEAFF.

A word on this clonotype: A much larger clone is a single base away; this may be a read error. The CDR3: CASTLGTGSPSRHF. CDR3 nucleotide sequence: TGTGCCAGCACCTTAGGGACAGGGAGCCCCTCCCGGCATTTT. V gene TRBV28 combines with J gene TRBJ1-5, with 9 bases lining up with TRBD1. CDR3 size: 14 residues. After removal of 7 bases from V and 15 bases from J, the junction contained 16 bases not matched to a gene. Per the germline V gene, CDR1 is MDHEN and CDR2 is SYDVKM. The complete variable domain, with remaining parts taken from reference TRBV28 and TRBJ1-5, reads DVKVTQSSRYLVKRTGEKVFLECVQDMDHENMFWYRQDPGLGLRLIYFSYDVKMKEKGDIPEGYSVSREKKERFSLILESASTNQTSMYLCASTLGTGSPSRHFGDGTRLSIL.

This clonotype showed up many times. The V call is TRBV18, the J call TRBJ2-1; possible D gene TRBD2, 5 bases. The CDR3 is 14 residues long. V was cut by 4 bases and J by 3 bases, with 10 bases left in between. Germline V gene sequence: CDR1 KGHSH, CDR2 LQKENI. DNA for the CDR3: TGTGCCAGCTCACGGACTGGATTCTACAATGAGCAGTTCTTC. Its protein is CASSRTGFYNEQFF.

This clonotype was picked up many times. The V gene is TRBV5-5, the J gene TRBJ2-3; D remains ambiguous. V lost 0 bases, J lost 5 bases, and 10 bases lay in between. This CDR3 contains 14 residues. Germline loops: CDR1 SGHKS, CDR2 YYEKEE (reference sequence). The CDR3 region has the DNA TGTGCCAGCAGCTTGGCGATGGTCGGAGATACGCAGTATTTT. It encodes CASSLAMVGDTQYF. Full variable domain (remainder filled in from reference TRBV5-5 and TRBJ2-3): DAGVTQSPTHLIKTRGQQVTLRCSPISGHKSVSWYQQVLGQGPQFIFQYYEKEERGRGNFPDRFSARQFPNYSSELNVNALLLGDSALYLCASSLAMVGDTQYFGPGTRLTVL.

As concerns this clonotype: A much larger clonotype is one base distant, so this may be a read error. The chain is built from TRBV6-1 and TRBJ1-1; D might be TRBD1 (5 bases). The CDR3 contains 17 residues. V was trimmed by 5 bases and J by 0 bases, leaving 19 bases between them. The germline CDR1 and CDR2 sequences are MNHNS and SASEGT. In DNA, the CDR3 is TGTGCCAGCAGTCCAGGGCGTGGCCTCTTCATGAACACTGAAGCTTTCTTT. Translation gives CASSPGRGLFMNTEAFF.

The J gene is TRBJ2-1, the V gene TRBV11-3, with D possibly being TRBD1 or TRBD2 (6 bases each). In germline, CDR1 is SGHNT, CDR2 YENEEA. Trimming shortened V by 2 bases and J by 9 bases, and 14 bases separated the two germline ends. This CDR3 is 14 amino acids long. The CDR3 is CASSLIGGHGEQFF. CDR3 in DNA: TGTGCCAGCAGCTTAATAGGGGGGCATGGTGAGCAGTTCTTC.

This chain links TRBV6-2 or TRBV6-3 with TRBJ2-3; D not resolved. Trimming stripped 3 bases from V and 2 bases from J, with 6 bases between. The CDR3 contains 13 residues. Germline CDR1 reads MNHEY; CDR2 reads SVGEGT. The CDR3 DNA reads TGTGCCAGCAGTTATGGAGTCACAGATACGCAGTATTTT. Its protein product is CASSYGVTDTQYF.

The J gene is TRBJ2-7, the V gene TRBV5-5, with unresolved D. The V end was cut by 4 bases, the J end by 2 bases, with 13 bases between. This CDR3 is 14 amino acids long. Looked up from germline, CDR1 is SGHKS and CDR2 is YYEKEE (reference sequence). The CDR3 here is CASSHPAAPYEQYF. DNA of the CDR3: TGTGCCAGCAGCCACCCTGCGGCCCCCTACGAGCAGTACTTC.

This clonotype has ten or more counts. The rearrangement uses TRBV6-1 and TRBJ2-2; D uncertain. V was trimmed by 6 bases and J by 0 bases, leaving 14 bases between them. The CDR3 totals 16 residues. CDR1 MNHNS and CDR2 SASEGT come from the germline V gene. The CDR3 DNA reads TGTGCCAGCAGAACAGTTGCGATTGCGAACACCGGGGAGCTGTTTTTT. Amino acids: CASRTVAIANTGELFF.

This clonotype was counted at least ten times. The chain carries TRBV4-2 and TRBJ2-3; the match to TRBD2 covers 12 bases. Germline lookup yields CDR1 LGHNA and CDR2 YNFKEQ. The CDR3 has 17 residues. The trim removed 0 bases at V and 4 bases at J, leaving 5 bases unmatched. The CDR3 DNA follows: TGTGCCAGCAGCCAAGATAGACTAGCGGGAGCTGCAGATACGCAGTATTTT. Amino acids: CASSQDRLAGAADTQYF.

This clonotype was seen repeatedly, ten times or more. This chain links TRBV20-1 with TRBJ2-1, with 15 positions matching TRBD2. V was pared by 5 bases and J by 8 bases, with 7 bases of the junction left unmatched. Germline CDR1 is DFQATT and CDR2 is SNEGSKA (reference sequence). The CDR3 consists of 15 residues. CDR3 protein: CSAVPGTSGGYEQFF. DNA of the CDR3: TGCAGTGCTGTCCCCGGGACTAGCGGGGGGTATGAGCAGTTCTTC.

This clonotype was picked up many times. The CDR3 DNA reads TGTGCCAGCAGCCAGCAGCAGGTGACCGGGGAGCTGTTTTTT. This codes for CASSQQQVTGELFF. The V gene is TRBV3-1, the J gene TRBJ2-2; D not certain. V shed 3 bases and J shed 5 bases, with 10 bases lying between them. CDR3 length equals 14 residues. Per the germline V gene, CDR1 is LGHDT and CDR2 is YNNKEL (reference sequence).

The genes are TRBV27 and TRBJ2-7; 9 positions agree with TRBD1. Germline trimming cut 4 bases from V and 2 bases from J; bases unmatched to any gene: 3. This CDR3 comprises 14 residues. CDR1 is MNHEY and CDR2 is SMNVEV in the germline V gene (reference sequence). The CDR3 nucleotides read TGTGCCAGCAGTTCCGGGACAGGGCCCTACGAGCAGTACTTC. Translation: CASSSGTGPYEQYF.

This clonotype was observed many times. The rearrangement links TRBV6-1 to TRBJ1-1; a weak D match, TRBD1 (6 bases). The germline CDR1 and CDR2 sequences are MNHNS and SASEGT. The CDR3 spans 14 residues. Trimming took off 5 bases at V and 5 bases at J, with 15 bases between the two ends. The chain's CDR3 is CASSHRDTKTEAFF. DNA for the CDR3: TGTGCCAGCAGTCACCGGGACACAAAGACTGAAGCTTTCTTT.

Comments on this clonotype: A read error is possible here, since a much larger clone lies one base away. The J gene is TRBJ1-4, the V gene TRBV27; 11 bases fit TRBD1. Trimming at V came to 5 bases and at J to 7 bases, leaving 12 bases not matched to a gene. Germline-derived CDR1 and CDR2 are MNHEY and SMNVEV (reference sequence). The CDR3 sequence is 17 residues long. In nucleotides, the CDR3 is TGTGCCAGCAGTCCTCGGACAGGGGGCATCGATAGTGAAAAACTGTTTTTT. It encodes CASSPRTGGIDSEKLFF.

The sample holds many counts of this clonotype. This chain joins TRBV12-3 or TRBV12-4 and TRBJ2-1; no clear D. This CDR3 spans 12 amino acids. V was pared by 3 bases and J by 7 bases, with 7 bases between. CDR3 residues: CASSFRVNEQFF. As DNA, the CDR3 is TGTGCCAGCAGTTTTCGCGTGAATGAGCAGTTCTTC.

Ten or more counts support this clonotype. V gene TRBV4-1 combines with J gene TRBJ1-1; D is uncertain. The CDR3 covers 13 residues. Germline V gene sequence: CDR1 MGHRA, CDR2 YSYEKL. V lost 4 bases and J 3 bases, leaving 9 bases between the germline ends. CDR3 residues: CASSLERYTEAFF. As DNA, the CDR3 is TGCGCCAGCAGCCTCGAGAGGTACACTGAAGCTTTCTTT.

This clonotype occurred a few times. The chain combines TRBV29-1 with TRBJ2-1, with 16 positions matching TRBD2. Per the germline V gene, CDR1 is SQVTM and CDR2 is ANQGSEA. CDR3 length equals 15 residues. The ends lost 6 bases at V and 7 bases at J; junction bases unmatched: 6. The CDR3 DNA sequence: TGCAGCGTGGGCTCGGGACTAGCGGGGGGGAATGAGCAGTTCTTC. Its translation is CSVGSGLAGGNEQFF.

This clonotype was counted at least ten times. The chain combines TRBV7-8 with TRBJ2-1; D possibly corresponds to TRBD2 (6 bases). CDR3 length: 21 amino acids. Looked up from germline, CDR1 is SGHVS and CDR2 is FQNEAQ. Trimming pared 5 bases from V and 8 bases from J, leaving 37 bases between. The CDR3 loop reads CASSQRAPPEGLKRTFDEQFF. The DNA for the CDR3 is TGTGCCAGCAGCCAGCGGGCACCACCCGAGGGCCTTAAGCGGACATTTGATGAGCAGTTCTTC.

This clonotype showed up many times. The chain links TRBV3-1 to TRBJ1-6; D is undetermined. V lost 4 bases and J 0 bases, leaving 10 bases between the germline ends. From germline, CDR1 is LGHDT and CDR2 YNNKEL (reference sequence). This CDR3 comprises 16 residues. Here the CDR3 reads CASSPFGSSYNSPLHF. CDR3 DNA: TGTGCCAGCAGCCCGTTTGGTAGCTCCTATAATTCACCCCTCCACTTT.

The chain links TRBV12-3 or TRBV12-4 to TRBJ2-1; D call uncertain. Trimming left V 6 bases short and J 8 bases short, with 11 bases between. The CDR3 is made up of 12 amino acids. For the CDR3, the DNA is TGTGCCAGCAGGGATCCATGGGATGAGCAGTTCTTC. It yields the protein CASRDPWDEQFF.

The genes are TRBV7-9 and TRBJ2-1, with 7 bases matching TRBD2. The V gene's germline CDR1 is SEHNR and CDR2 FQNEAQ (reference sequence). This CDR3 region has 15 residues. After removal of 6 bases from V and 4 bases from J, the junction contained 9 bases not matched to a gene. Here the CDR3 reads CASSPGTIPYNEQFF. CDR3 DNA: TGTGCCAGCAGTCCCGGGACTATTCCGTACAATGAGCAGTTCTTC.